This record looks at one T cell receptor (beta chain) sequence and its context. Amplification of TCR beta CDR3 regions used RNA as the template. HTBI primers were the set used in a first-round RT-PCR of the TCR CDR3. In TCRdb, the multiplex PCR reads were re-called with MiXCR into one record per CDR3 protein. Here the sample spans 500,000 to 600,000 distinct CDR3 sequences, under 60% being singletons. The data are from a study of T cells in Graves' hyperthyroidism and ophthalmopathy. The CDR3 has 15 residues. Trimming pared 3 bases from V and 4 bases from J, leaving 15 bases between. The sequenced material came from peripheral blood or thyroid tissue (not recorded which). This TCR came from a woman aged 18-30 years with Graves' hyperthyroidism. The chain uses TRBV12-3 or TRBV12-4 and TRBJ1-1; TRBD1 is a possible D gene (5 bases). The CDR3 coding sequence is TGTGCCAGCAGTTTGCGAGGGGACGGGAGCACTGAAGCTTTCTTT. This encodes CASSLRGDGSTEAFF.